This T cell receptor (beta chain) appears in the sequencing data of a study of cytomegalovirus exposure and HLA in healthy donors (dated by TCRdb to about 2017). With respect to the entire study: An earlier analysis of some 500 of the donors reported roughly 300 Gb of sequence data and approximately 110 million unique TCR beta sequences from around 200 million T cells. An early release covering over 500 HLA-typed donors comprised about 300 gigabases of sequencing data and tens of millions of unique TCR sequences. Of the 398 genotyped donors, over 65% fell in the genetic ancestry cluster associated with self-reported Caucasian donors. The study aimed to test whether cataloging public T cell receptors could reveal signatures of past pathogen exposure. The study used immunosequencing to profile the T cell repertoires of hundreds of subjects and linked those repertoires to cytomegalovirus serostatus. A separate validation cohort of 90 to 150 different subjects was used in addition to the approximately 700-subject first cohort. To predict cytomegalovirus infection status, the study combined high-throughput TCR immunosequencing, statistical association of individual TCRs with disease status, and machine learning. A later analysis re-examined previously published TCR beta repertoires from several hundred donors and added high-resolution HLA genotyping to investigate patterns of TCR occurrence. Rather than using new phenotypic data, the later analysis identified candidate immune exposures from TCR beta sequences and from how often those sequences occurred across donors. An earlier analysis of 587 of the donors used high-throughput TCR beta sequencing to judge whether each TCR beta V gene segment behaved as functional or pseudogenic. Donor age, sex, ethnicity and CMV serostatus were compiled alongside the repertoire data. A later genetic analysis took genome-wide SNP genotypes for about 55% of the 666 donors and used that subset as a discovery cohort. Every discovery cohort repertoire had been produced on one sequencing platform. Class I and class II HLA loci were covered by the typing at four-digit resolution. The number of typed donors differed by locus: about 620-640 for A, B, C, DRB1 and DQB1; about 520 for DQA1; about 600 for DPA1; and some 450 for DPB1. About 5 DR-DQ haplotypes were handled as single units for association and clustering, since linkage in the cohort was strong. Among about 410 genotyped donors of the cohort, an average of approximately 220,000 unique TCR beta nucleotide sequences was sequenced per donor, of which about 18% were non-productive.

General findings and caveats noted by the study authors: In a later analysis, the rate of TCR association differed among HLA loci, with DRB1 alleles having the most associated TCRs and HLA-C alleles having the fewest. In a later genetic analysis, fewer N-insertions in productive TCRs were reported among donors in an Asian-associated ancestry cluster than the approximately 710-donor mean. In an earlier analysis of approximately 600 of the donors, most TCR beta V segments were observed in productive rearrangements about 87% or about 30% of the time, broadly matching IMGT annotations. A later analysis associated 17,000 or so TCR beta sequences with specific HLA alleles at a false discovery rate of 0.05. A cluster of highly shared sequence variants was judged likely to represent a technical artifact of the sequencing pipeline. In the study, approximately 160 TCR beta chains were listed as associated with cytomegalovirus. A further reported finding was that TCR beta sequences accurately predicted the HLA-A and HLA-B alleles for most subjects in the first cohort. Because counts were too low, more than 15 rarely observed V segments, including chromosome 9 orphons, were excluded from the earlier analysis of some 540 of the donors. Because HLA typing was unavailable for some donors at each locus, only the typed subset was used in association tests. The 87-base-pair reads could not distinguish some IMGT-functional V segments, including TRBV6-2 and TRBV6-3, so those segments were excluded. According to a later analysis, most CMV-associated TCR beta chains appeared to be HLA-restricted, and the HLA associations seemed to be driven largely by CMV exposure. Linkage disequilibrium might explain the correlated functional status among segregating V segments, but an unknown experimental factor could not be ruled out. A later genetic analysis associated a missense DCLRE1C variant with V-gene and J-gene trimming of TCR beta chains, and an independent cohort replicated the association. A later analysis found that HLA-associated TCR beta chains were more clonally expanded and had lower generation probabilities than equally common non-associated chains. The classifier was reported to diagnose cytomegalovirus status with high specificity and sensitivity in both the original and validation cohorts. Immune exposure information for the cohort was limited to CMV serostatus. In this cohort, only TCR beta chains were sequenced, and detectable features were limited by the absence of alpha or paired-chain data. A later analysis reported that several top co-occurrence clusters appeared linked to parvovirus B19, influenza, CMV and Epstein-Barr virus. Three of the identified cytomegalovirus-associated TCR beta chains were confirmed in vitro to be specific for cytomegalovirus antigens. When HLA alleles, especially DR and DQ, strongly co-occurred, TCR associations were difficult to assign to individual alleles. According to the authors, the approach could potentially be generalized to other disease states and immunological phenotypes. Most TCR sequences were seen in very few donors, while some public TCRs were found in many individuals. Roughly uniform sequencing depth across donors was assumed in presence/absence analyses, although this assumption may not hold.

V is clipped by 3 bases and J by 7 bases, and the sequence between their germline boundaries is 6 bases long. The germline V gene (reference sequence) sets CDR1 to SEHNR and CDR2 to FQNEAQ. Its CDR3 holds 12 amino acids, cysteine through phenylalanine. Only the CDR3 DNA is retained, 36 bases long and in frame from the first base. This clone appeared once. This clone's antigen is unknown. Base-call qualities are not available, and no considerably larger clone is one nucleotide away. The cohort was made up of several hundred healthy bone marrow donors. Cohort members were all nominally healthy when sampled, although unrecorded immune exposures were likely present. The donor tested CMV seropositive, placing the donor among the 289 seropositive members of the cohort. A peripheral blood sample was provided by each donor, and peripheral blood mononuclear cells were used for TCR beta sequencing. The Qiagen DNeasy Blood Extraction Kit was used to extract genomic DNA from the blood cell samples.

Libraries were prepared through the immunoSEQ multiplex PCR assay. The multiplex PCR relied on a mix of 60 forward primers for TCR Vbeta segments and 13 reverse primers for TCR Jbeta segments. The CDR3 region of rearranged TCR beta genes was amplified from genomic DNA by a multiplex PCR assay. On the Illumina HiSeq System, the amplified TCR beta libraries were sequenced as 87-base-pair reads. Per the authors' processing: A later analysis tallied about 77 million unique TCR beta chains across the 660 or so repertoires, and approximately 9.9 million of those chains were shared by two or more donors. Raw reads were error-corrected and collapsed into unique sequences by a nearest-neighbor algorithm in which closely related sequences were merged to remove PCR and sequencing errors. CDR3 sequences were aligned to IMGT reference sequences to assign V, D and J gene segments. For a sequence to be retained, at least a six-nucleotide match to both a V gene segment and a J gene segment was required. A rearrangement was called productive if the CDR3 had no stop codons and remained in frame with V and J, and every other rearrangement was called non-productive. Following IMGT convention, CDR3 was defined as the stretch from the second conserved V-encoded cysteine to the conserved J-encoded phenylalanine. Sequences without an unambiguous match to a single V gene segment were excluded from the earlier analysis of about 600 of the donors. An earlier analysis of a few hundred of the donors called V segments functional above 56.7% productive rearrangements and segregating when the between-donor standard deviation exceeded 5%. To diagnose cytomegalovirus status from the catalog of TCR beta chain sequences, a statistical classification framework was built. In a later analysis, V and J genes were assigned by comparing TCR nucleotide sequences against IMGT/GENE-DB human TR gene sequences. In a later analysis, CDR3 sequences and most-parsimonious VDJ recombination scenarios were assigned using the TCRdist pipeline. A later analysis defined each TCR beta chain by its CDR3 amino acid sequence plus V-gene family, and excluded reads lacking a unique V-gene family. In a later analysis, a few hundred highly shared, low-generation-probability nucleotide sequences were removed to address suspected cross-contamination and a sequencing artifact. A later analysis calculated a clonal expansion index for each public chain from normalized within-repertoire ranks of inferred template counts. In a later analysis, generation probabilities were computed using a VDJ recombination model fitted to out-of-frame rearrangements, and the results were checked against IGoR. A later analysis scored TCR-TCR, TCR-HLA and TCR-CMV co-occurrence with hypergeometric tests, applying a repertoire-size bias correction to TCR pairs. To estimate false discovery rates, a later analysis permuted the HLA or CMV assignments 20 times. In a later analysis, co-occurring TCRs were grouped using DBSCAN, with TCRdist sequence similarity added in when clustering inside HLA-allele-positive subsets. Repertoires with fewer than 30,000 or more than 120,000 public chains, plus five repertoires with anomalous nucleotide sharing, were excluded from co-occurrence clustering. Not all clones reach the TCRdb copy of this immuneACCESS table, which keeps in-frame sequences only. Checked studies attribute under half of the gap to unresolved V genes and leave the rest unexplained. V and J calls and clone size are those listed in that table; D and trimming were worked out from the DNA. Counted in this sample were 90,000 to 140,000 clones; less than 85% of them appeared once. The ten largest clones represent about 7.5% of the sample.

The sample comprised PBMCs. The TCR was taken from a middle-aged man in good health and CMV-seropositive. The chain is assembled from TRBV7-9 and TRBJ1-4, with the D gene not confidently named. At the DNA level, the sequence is TGTGCCAGCAGCTTGTCGGGTGAAAAACTGTTTTTT. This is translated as CASSLSGEKLFF.